These T cell receptor beta chains were read from a single sample in a study of early T cells in non-severe SARS-CoV-2 infection. A single record per CDR3 protein comes from TCRdb applying MiXCR to the 5' RACE reads. Of about 90,000 distinct CDR3 sequences detected, approximately 12% appear once; the ten largest clones hold approximately 4.7%. The specimen was whole blood, collected at baseline. The source is an adult who was a healthcare worker with PCR-confirmed SARS-CoV-2 infection or an uninfected control (not recorded which). The CDR3 runs from the conserved cysteine through the conserved F or W. A D gene is named only where the DNA matches it firmly. Clone size is not always given. Where it is, it says once, few, many or a class for expanded clones.

>few|TRBD2|15|TRBV5-4|TRBJ2-2
CASSPGTRYTGELFF
TGTGCCAGCAGTCCCGGGACTAGGTACACCGGGGAGCTGTTTTTT
>-|-|12|TRBV30|TRBJ2-7
CAWSSEGYEQYF
TGTGCCTGGAGTTCAGAGGGCTACGAGCAGTACTTC
>few|-|13|TRBV20-1|TRBJ2-1
CSARASSYNEQFF
TGCAGTGCGCGCGCTAGCTCCTACAATGAGCAGTTCTTC
>-|TRBD1|14|TRBV6-1|TRBJ2-7
CASNLRDSSYEQYF
TGTGCCAGCAATCTTCGGGACAGCTCCTACGAGCAGTACTTC
>-|-|13|TRBV11-2|TRBJ2-7
CASSLRDYYEQYF
TGTGCCAGCAGCTTACGCGATTACTACGAGCAGTACTTC
>once|-|14|TRBV14|TRBJ1-1
CASSLLPGVTEAFF
TGTGCCAGCAGCCTACTGCCAGGCGTCACTGAAGCTTTCTTT
>-|-|12|TRBV7-2|TRBJ2-7
CASSLFTYEQYF
TGTGCCAGCAGCTTATTTACCTACGAGCAGTACTTC
>few|-|18|TRBV7-6|TRBJ2-2
CASSSPRSGTSNTGELFF
TGTGCCAGCAGCTCTCCACGTTCCGGGACCTCGAACACCGGGGAGCTGTTTTTT
>few|TRBD2|19|TRBV6-1|TRBJ2-1
CASSARTSGGFSSYNEQFF
TGTGCCAGCAGTGCGAGGACTAGCGGGGGGTTTAGCTCCTACAATGAGCAGTTCTTC
>-|TRBD1|18|TRBV4-1|TRBJ1-1
CASSQERVDRGNGAEAFF
TGCGCCAGCAGCCAAGAACGGGTGGACAGGGGTAATGGGGCTGAAGCTTTCTTT
>many|-|15|TRBV5-1|TRBJ1-1
CASSLMGLEGTEAFF
TGCGCCAGCAGCTTGATGGGCCTAGAGGGGACTGAAGCTTTCTTT
>few|-|12|TRBV15|TRBJ2-5
CATSRDLETQYF
TGTGCCACCAGCAGAGATCTAGAGACCCAGTACTTC